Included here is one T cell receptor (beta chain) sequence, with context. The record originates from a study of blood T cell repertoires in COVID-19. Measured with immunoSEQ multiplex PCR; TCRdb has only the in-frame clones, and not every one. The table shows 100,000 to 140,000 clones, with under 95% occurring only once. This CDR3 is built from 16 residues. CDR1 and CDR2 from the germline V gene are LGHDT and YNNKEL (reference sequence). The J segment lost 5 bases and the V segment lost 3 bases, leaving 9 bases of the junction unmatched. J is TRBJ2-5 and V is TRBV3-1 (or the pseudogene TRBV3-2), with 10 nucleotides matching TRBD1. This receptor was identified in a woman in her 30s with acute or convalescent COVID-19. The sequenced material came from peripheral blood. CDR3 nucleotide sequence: TGTGCCAGCAGCCAGGGGGACAGGGGAGGGCAGGAGACCCAGTACTTC. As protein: CASSQGDRGGQETQYF.